Following are 10 T cell receptor beta chains from one sample sequenced in a study of early stage breast cancer tumors. Sequencing used immunoSEQ multiplex PCR; TCRdb keeps in-frame clones, though not all of them. The sample holds 25,000 to 35,000 clones; 80% are singletons and the top ten take over 9.5%. Specimen: blood. Receptors originate from a person aged 55 to 69 with breast cancer.

This clone came up once. The chain recombines TRBV5-1 with TRBJ1-2; D unclear. Germline loops: CDR1 SGHRS, CDR2 YFSETQ. The CDR3 extends over 14 amino acids. Trimming took 5 bases from V and 3 from J, leaving 14 bases between them. The CDR3 loop is CASRVGISYYGYTF. DNA for the CDR3: TGCGCCAGCAGAGTGGGCATATCATACTATGGCTACACCTTC.

The chain is built from TRBV19 and TRBJ2-3; 15 positions agree with TRBD2. Per germline, CDR1 LNHDA and CDR2 SQIVND (reference sequence). The trim removed 5 bases at V and 5 bases at J, leaving 8 bases unmatched. There are 17 residues in the CDR3. In DNA form, the CDR3 reads TGTGCCAGTAGTCCGTCGGGACTAGCGGGAGGAGGAGATACGCAGTATTTT. Amino acids: CASSPSGLAGGGDTQYF.

J is TRBJ1-2 and V is TRBV7-9; weak D call: TRBD1 (5 bases). The germline gives CDR1 SEHNR, CDR2 FQNEAQ (reference sequence). The CDR3 runs 13 residues. Trimming took off 5 bases at V and 5 bases at J, with 12 bases between the two ends. The CDR3 reads CASSPGTHYGYTF. CDR3 nucleotides: TGTGCCAGCAGCCCCGGGACTCATTATGGCTACACCTTC.

The rearrangement joins TRBV2 to TRBJ2-2; 8 bases line up with TRBD2. CDR3 length: 16 residues. The germline CDR1 and CDR2 sequences are SNHLY and FYNNEI. The V segment lost 0 bases and the J segment 8 bases; nucleotides outside the gene matches: 8. CDR3 in amino acids: CASSEAPSGLAGELFF. As DNA, the CDR3 is TGTGCCAGCAGTGAAGCGCCTAGCGGGCTTGCTGGGGAGCTGTTTTTT.

There are a few counts of this clone. The gene calls are TRBV5-1 and TRBJ2-7; TRBD2 might be the D (6 bases). This CDR3 is built from 19 residues. Germline V CDR1 and CDR2: SGHRS, YFSETQ. Trimming cost V 1 base and J 6 bases, with 29 bases left between them. The DNA of the CDR3 is TGCGCCAGCAGCTTGAGATCTGGGACTCCTAGGTCCTTGGGGGGCGAGCAGTACTTC. It yields the protein CASSLRSGTPRSLGGEQYF.

This clone showed up just a few times. At the DNA level, this CDR3 is encoded by other sequences in the same sample as well. This rearrangement joins TRBV5-1 to TRBJ2-7; possibly TRBD1 for D (5 bases). The germline gives CDR1 SGHRS, CDR2 YFSETQ. The CDR3 has 14 amino acids. The V gene lost 2 bases and the J gene lost 0 bases, with 9 bases spanning the gap. This CDR3 reads CASSLATDSYEQYF. CDR3 DNA sequence: TGCGCCAGCAGCTTAGCGACAGACTCCTACGAGCAGTACTTC. Supplemented by reference TRBV5-1 and TRBJ2-7, the full variable domain reads KAGVTQTPRYLIKTRGQQVTLSCSPISGHRSVSWYQQTPGQGLQFLFEYFSETQRNKGNFPGRFSGRQFSNSRSEMNVSTLELGDSALYLCASSLATDSYEQYFGPGTRLTVT.

The chain uses TRBV5-1 and TRBJ1-5, with D perhaps matching TRBD1 (5 bases). This CDR3 is 14 amino acids long. Trimming took off 0 bases at V and 4 bases at J, with 8 bases between the two ends. Germline V gene data show CDR1 as SGHRS and CDR2 as YFSETQ. The CDR3, as DNA: TGCGCCAGCAGCTTGGCTCAGGGTAATCAGCCCCAGCATTTT. Its protein product is CASSLAQGNQPQHF.

The CDR3 region has the DNA TGTGCCAGCAGCCCCGATTCCGCTAGCGGGTCATACGAGCAGTACTTC. Its protein is CASSPDSASGSYEQYF. V usage is TRBV27 and J usage is TRBJ2-7, with TRBD2 matching over 8 bases. The germline V gene has CDR1 MNHEY and CDR2 SMNVEV (reference sequence). CDR3 length: 16 amino acids. V shed 6 bases, J shed 4 bases, and the junction held 14 bases outside the gene matches.

This clone occurred a few times. The rearrangement uses TRBV5-1 and TRBJ1-1; unclear D gene. CDR3 size: 14 residues. The V end was cut by 0 bases, the J end by 1 base, with 7 bases between. From germline, CDR1 is SGHRS and CDR2 YFSETQ. The CDR3 protein is CASSLDAGNTEAFF. The CDR3 nucleotides are TGCGCCAGCAGCTTGGATGCGGGGAACACTGAAGCTTTCTTT. Full variable domain (rest looked up from reference TRBV5-1 and TRBJ1-1): KAGVTQTPRYLIKTRGQQVTLSCSPISGHRSVSWYQQTPGQGLQFLFEYFSETQRNKGNFPGRFSGRQFSNSRSEMNVSTLELGDSALYLCASSLDAGNTEAFFGQGTRLTVV.

The J gene is TRBJ2-5, the V gene TRBV28; 7 bases align to TRBD1. The CDR3 consists of 13 residues. Germline V gene data show CDR1 as MDHEN and CDR2 as SYDVKM. V shed 5 bases, J shed 3 bases, and the junction held 3 bases outside the gene matches. DNA for the CDR3: TGTGCCAGCAGTAGGGACAGCAAAGAGACCCAGTACTTC. Translating gives CASSRDSKETQYF.